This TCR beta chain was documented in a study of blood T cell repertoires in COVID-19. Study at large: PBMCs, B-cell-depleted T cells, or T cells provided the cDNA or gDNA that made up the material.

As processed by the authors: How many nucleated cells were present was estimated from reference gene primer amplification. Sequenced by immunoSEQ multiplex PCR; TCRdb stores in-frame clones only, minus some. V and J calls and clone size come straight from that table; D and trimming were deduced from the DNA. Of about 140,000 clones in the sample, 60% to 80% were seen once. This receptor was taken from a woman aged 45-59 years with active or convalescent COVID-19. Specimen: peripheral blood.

For the CDR3, the DNA is TGCGCCAGCAGCTTGGGCGTCCTGGACAGGGGGGAAGAGACCCAGTACTTC. It is translated as CASSLGVLDRGEETQYF. V and J are TRBV5-1 and TRBJ2-5; TRBD1 matches 10 bases. V was pared by 0 bases and J by 3 bases, with 8 bases of the junction left unmatched. Germline V gene sequence: CDR1 SGHRS, CDR2 YFSETQ. The CDR3 loop spans 17 amino acids.